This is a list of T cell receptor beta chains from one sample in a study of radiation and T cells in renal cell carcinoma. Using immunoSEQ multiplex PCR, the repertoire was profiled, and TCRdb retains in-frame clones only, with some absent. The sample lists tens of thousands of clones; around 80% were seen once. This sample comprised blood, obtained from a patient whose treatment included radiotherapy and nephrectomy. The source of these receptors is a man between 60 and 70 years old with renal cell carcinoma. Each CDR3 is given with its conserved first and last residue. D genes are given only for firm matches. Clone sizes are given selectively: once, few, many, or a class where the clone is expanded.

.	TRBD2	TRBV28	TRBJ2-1	TGTGCCAGCAGCTCCGAAACCGGGACTAGCGGGTGGACGGGGTATTACAATGAGCAGTTCTTC	CASSSETGTSGWTGYYNEQFF
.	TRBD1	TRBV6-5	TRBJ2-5	TGTGCCAGCAGTCCCGACAGGGAGATTGGGACCCAGTACTTC	CASSPDREIGTQYF
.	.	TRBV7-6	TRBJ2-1	TGTGCCAGCAGCTTACCGCAAGGTGAGCAGTTCTTC	CASSLPQGEQFF
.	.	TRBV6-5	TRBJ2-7	TGTGCCAGCAGTTCTCGCCGGGGGCAGACCTACGAGCAGTACTTC	CASSSRRGQTYEQYF
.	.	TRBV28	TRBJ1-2	TGTGCCAGCAGTTTCGCAACAGGGTGGAGCGGCTACACCTTC	CASSFATGWSGYTF
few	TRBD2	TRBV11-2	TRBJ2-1	TGTGCCACAACGGGGGGGAACAATGAGCAGTTCTTC	CATTGGNNEQFF
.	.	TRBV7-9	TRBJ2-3	TGTGCCAGCAGCCCCGACCCGGGTACGCAGTATTTT	CASSPDPGTQYF
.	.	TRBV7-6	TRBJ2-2	TGTGCCAGCAGCTTACCAGCATATGTTTCCACCGGGGAGCTGTTTTTT	CASSLPAYVSTGELFF
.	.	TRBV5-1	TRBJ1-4	TGCGCCAGCAGCTTCATGTACCAGGAGGGTGAAAAACTGTTTTTT	CASSFMYQEGEKLFF
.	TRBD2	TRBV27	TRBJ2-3	TGTGCCAGCAGTTCTTGGACTAGCGGGACCGACACAGATACGCAGTATTTT	CASSSWTSGTDTDTQYF
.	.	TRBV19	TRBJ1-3	TGTGCCAGTGGGCGGGGGACAATATATTTT	CASGRGTIYF
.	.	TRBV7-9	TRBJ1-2	TGTGCCAGCAGCCTACTGAGGGGCTACACCTTC	CASSLLRGYTF
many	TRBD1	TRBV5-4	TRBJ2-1	TGTGCCAGCAGCCCCCAGACAGGGGGCTCCTCGGGAACTTACAATGAGCAGTTCTTC	CASSPQTGGSSGTYNEQFF
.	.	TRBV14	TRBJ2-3	TGTGCCAGCAGCCTACAGCCGGCAGATACGCAGTATTTT	CASSLQPADTQYF
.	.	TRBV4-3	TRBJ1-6	TGCGCCAGCAGCCAAGGGGGGGCTTATTCCTATAATTCACCCCTCCACTTT	CASSQGGAYSYNSPLHF
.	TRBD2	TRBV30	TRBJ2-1	TGTGCCTGGGAGGGACTATCATACAATGAGCAGTTCTTC	CAWEGLSYNEQFF
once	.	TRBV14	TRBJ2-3	TGTGCCAGCAGCCAAGGGGTTCTTAGCACAGATACGCAGTATTTT	CASSQGVLSTDTQYF
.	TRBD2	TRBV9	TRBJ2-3	TGTGCCAGCAGCCCCAGACGGGGGGGGACAGATACGCAGTATTTT	CASSPRRGGTDTQYF
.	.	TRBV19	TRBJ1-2	TGTGCCAGTAGTATAGATCACAGGCCGGCCATCTATGGCTACACCTTC	CASSIDHRPAIYGYTF
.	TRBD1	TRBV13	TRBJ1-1	TGTGCCAGCAGCCAACAGGGGAGGGGAAACACTGAAGCTTTCTTT	CASSQQGRGNTEAFF
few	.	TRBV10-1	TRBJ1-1	TGCGCCAGCAGTGAGTCCGCAGAATCAGGGACAGCTTTCTTT	CASSESAESGTAFF
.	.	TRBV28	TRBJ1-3	TGTGCCAGCAGTTTTTCGGCGCAGGGCTCTGGAAACACCATATATTTT	CASSFSAQGSGNTIYF
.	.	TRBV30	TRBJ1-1	TGTGCCTGGAGTCCCCGTTCCGAAGCTTTCTTT	CAWSPRSEAFF
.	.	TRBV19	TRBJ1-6	TGTGCCAGTAGTATAGATGGGGACAAGGCCAGTACCCTCCACTTT	CASSIDGDKASTLHF
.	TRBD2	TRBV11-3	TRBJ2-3	TGTGCCAGCAGCTTACCGGGCGGGAGAGGTACGCAGTATTTT	CASSLPGGRGTQYF
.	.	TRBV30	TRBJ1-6	TGTGCCTGGAGTGTAGGGTCAGATTCACCCCTCCACTTT	CAWSVGSDSPLHF
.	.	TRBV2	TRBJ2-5	TGTGCCAGCAGTTTGGACTCAGGTGCGGTGCAGACCCAGTACTTC	CASSLDSGAVQTQYF
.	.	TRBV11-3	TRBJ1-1	TGTGCCAGCAGCTTGCTTACGGGCTCTGAAGCTTTCTTT	CASSLLTGSEAFF
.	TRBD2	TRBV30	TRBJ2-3	TGTGCCTGGAGTTCCCGGGAGGACCAAGGGACAGATACGCAGTATTTT	CAWSSREDQGTDTQYF
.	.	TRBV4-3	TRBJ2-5	TGCGCCAGCAGCCAAGAATTGGCCGATCGGGAGACCCAGTACTTC	CASSQELADRETQYF
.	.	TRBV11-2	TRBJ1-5	TGTGCCAGCAGCTTAATCGGGCGCCTGTCGGACCCCAATCAGCCCCAGCATTTT	CASSLIGRLSDPNQPQHF
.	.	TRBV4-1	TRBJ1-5	TGCGCCAGCAGCCAAGAACTCACGGCAGCCAATAGCAATCAGCCCCAGCATTTT	CASSQELTAANSNQPQHF
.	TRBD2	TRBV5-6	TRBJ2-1	TGTGCCAGCAGCTTGCTAGCGGGGTCCTACAATGAGCAGTTCTTC	CASSLLAGSYNEQFF
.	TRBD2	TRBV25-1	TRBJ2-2	TGTGCCAGCAGTGAATTAGCGCGGGGGGACACCGGGGAGCTGTTTTTT	CASSELARGDTGELFF
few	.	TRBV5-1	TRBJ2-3	TGCGCCAGCAGCTTGGGGCAAGATACGCAGTATTTT	CASSLGQDTQYF
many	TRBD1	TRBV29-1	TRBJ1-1	TGCAGCGTTGAATCGGGACAGGCTGGCGCTGAAGCTTTCTTT	CSVESGQAGAEAFF
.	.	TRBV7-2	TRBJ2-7	TGTGCCAGCAGCTTAGCGGGGGCCCGAACACCCTACGAGCAGTACTTC	CASSLAGARTPYEQYF
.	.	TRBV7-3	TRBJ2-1	TGTGCCAGCAGCTTATATCTATACAATGAGCAGTTCTTC	CASSLYLYNEQFF
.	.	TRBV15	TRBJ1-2	TGTGCCACCAGCAGTGACTCGACAGGCGACGGGTATGGCTACACCTTC	CATSSDSTGDGYGYTF
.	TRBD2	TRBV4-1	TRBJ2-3	TGCGCCAGCAGCCATACCGGGACTAGCGGGGCAGATACGCAGTATTTT	CASSHTGTSGADTQYF
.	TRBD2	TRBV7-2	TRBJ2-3	TGTGCCAGCAGCTTAGATAGCGGGGCCGGCACAGATACGCAGTATTTT	CASSLDSGAGTDTQYF
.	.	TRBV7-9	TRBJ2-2	TGTGCCAGCATTGGCTGGGGCCAGGGATCGAACACCGGGGAGCTGTTTTTT	CASIGWGQGSNTGELFF
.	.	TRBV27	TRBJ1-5	TGTGCCAGCAGTCGAACAGGGTATAGCAATCAGCCCCAGCATTTT	CASSRTGYSNQPQHF
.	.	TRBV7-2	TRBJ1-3	TGTGCCAGCAGCTTAGTTCCAGGTTCTGGAAACACCATATATTTT	CASSLVPGSGNTIYF
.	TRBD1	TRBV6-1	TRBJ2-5	TGTGCCGGTCAGGGGGCTGGGGAGACCCAGTACTTC	CAGQGAGETQYF
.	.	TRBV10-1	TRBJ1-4	TGCGCCAGCAGTGAAGGTTCGGCTAATGAAAAACTGTTTTTT	CASSEGSANEKLFF
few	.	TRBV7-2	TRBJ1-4	TGTGCCAGCAGCTCAGACGGAGGAACTAATGAAAAACTGTTTTTT	CASSSDGGTNEKLFF
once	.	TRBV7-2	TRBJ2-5	TGTGCCAGCAGCTTAGAATTTGGGGAGACCCAGTACTTC	CASSLEFGETQYF
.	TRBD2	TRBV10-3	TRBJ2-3	TGTGCCACCCTAGCGGGAGCGGGAGGAGATACGCAGTATTTT	CATLAGAGGDTQYF
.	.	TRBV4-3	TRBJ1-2	TGCGCCAGCAGCCAAAACAGGAACTTCGGCTATGGCTACACCTTC	CASSQNRNFGYGYTF
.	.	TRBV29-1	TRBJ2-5	TGCAGCGCAGGCCAGGGGATAGGCAAAGAGACCCAGTACTTC	CSAGQGIGKETQYF
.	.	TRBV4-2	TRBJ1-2	TGTGCCAGCAGCCAAGATGAGGGGTCGGGCTATGGCTACACCTTC	CASSQDEGSGYGYTF
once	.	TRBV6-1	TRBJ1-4	TGTGCCAGCAGTGAAGCGCGGGGTATGGTGGGTGAAAAACTGTTTTTT	CASSEARGMVGEKLFF